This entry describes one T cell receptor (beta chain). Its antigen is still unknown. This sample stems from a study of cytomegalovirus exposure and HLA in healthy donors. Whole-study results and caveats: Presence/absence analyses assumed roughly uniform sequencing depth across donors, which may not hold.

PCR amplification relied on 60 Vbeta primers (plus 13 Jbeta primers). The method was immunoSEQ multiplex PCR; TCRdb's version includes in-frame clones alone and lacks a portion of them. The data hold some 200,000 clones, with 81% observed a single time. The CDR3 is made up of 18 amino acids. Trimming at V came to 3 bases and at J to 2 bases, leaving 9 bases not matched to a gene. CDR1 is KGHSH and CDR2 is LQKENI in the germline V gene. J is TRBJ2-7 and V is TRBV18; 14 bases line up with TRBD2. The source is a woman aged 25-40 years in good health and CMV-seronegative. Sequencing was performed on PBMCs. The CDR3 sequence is CASSPYSGTSGGPYEQYF. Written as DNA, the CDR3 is TGTGCCAGCTCACCCTATAGCGGGACTAGCGGGGGTCCCTACGAGCAGTACTTC.